The T cell receptor (beta chain) described here comes from a study of Ad26.COV2.S vaccination and SARS-CoV-2 variants. Overall study context: The trial was COV1001 and the donor's arm was Ad26.COV2.S.

Produced via immunoSEQ multiplex PCR; TCRdb's table is partial and in-frame only. The sample shows about 370,000 clones, about 88% of them seen only once. Noted treatment: about 20 received Ad26.COV2.S at low or high dose, single or two shots; 5 received placebo; per-sample allocation not given. Samples analyzed were those drawn on day 63 after the first vaccine or placebo injection. The CDR3 consists of 15 residues. Germline V gene data show CDR1 as MNHEY and CDR2 as SVGAGI. V was shortened by 2 bases and J by 5 bases, with 15 bases between the two germline ends. Study results and limitations: Reportedly, after vaccination the spike-specific CD8+ and CD4+ T cell responses displayed substantial breadth. Vaccine and placebo groups showed comparable non-spike TCR breadth.

Of note for this clone: Its antigen is as yet unknown.

The sequence was collected from a person aged 18-60 years who received the Ad26.COV2.S COVID-19 vaccine or a placebo. Material: peripheral blood, obtained in a trial of Ad26.COV2.S vaccine versus placebo. The chain recombines TRBV6-5 with TRBJ1-2; possible D gene TRBD1, 5 bases. The CDR3 DNA is TGTGCCAGCAGTTACGACAGATTCCTAACTTATGGCTACACCTTC. Its translation: CASSYDRFLTYGYTF.